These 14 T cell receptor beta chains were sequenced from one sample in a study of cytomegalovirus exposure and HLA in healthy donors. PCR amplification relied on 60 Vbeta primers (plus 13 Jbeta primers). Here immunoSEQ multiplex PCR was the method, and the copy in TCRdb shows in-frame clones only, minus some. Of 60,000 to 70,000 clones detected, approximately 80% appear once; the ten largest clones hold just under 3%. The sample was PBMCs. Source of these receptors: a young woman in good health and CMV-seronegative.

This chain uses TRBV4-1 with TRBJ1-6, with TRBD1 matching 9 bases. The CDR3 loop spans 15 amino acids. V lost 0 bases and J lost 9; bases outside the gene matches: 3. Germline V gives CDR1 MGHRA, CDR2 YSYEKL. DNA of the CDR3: TGCGCCAGCAGCCAAGATATGACAGGGGGTTCACCCCTCCACTTT. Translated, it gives CASSQDMTGGSPLHF.

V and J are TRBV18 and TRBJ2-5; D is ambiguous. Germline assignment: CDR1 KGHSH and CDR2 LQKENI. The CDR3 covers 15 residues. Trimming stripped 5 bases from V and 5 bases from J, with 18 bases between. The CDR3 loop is CASSSTLPERETQYF. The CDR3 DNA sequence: TGTGCCAGCTCATCAACCTTGCCAGAGAGGGAGACCCAGTACTTC. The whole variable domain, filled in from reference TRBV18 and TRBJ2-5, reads NAGVMQNPRHLVRRRGQEARLRCSPMKGHSHVYWYRQLPEEGLKFMVYLQKENIIDESGMPKERFSAEFPKEGPSILRIQQVVRGDSAAYFCASSSTLPERETQYFGPGTRLLVL.

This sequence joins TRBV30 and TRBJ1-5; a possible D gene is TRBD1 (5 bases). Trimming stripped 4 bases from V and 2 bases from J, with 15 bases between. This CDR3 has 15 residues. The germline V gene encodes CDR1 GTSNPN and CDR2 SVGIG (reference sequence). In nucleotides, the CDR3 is TGTGCCTGGAACCTTGGGGGGTTAGGCAATCAGCCCCAGCATTTT. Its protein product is CAWNLGGLGNQPQHF.

The chain's CDR3 is CASNSALTQGENTEAFF. CDR3 bases: TGTGCCAGCAACTCGGCCCTGACCCAGGGGGAGAACACTGAAGCTTTCTTT. The V gene is TRBV27, the J gene TRBJ1-1; 7 bases align to TRBD1. This CDR3 comprises 17 residues. V was pared by 7 bases and J by 1 base, with 15 bases of the junction left unmatched. From germline, CDR1 is MNHEY and CDR2 SMNVEV (reference sequence).

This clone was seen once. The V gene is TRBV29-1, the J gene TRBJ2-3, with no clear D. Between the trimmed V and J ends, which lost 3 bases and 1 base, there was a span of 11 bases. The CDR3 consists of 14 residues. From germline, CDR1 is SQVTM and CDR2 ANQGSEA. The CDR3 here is CSVEAASGTDTQYF. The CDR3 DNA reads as TGCAGCGTTGAGGCAGCCAGCGGCACAGATACGCAGTATTTT.

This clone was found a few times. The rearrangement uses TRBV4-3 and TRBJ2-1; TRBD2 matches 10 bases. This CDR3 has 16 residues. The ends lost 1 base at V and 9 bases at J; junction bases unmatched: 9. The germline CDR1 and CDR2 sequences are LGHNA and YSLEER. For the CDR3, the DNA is TGCGCCAGCAGCCAAGGCGGGGGACTAGCGTACGTTGAGCAGTTCTTC. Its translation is CASSQGGGLAYVEQFF.

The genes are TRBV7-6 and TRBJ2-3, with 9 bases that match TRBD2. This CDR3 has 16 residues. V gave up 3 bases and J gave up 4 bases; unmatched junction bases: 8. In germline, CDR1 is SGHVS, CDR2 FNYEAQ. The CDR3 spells CASSFEAGTSPDTQYF. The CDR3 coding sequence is TGTGCCAGCAGCTTTGAGGCCGGGACTAGCCCAGATACGCAGTATTTT.

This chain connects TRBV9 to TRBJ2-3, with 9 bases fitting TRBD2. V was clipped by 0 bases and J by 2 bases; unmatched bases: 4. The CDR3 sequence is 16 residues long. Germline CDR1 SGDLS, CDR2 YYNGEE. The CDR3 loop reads CASSVGSGGFTDTQYF. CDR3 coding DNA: TGTGCCAGCAGCGTAGGTAGCGGGGGTTTCACAGATACGCAGTATTTT. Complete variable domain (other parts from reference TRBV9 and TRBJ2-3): DSGVTQTPKHLITATGQRVTLRCSPRSGDLSVYWYQQSLDQGLQFLIQYYNGEERAKGNILERFSAQQFPDLHSELNLSSLELGDSALYFCASSVGSGGFTDTQYFGPGTRLTVL.

The chain's CDR3 is CASSLGAGDTQYF. The CDR3 DNA is TGTGCCAGCAGCTTGGGGGCCGGAGATACGCAGTATTTT. The rearrangement links TRBV7-9 to TRBJ2-3; tentatively, D is TRBD1 (6 bases). The germline V gene encodes CDR1 SEHNR and CDR2 FQNEAQ (reference sequence). V shed 3 bases and J shed 5 bases, with 9 bases lying between them. The CDR3 spans 13 residues.

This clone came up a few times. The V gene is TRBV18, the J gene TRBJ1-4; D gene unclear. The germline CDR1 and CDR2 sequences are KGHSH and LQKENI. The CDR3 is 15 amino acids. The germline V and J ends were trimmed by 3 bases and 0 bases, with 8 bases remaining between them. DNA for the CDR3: TGTGCCAGCTCACCGGCTAGTGCAACTAATGAAAAACTGTTTTTT. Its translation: CASSPASATNEKLFF.

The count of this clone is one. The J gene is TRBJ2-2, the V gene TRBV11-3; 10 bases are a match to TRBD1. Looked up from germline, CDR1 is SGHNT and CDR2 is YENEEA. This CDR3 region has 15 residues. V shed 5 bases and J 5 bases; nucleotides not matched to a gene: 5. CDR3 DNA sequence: TGTGCCAGCAGCGCCGGGACAGGGGTTACCGGGGAGCTGTTTTTT. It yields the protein CASSAGTGVTGELFF.

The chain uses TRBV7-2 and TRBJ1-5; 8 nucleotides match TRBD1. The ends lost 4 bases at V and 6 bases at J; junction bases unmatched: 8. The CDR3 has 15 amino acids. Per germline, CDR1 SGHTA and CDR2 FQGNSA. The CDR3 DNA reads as TGTGCCAGCAGCTCGTTGACAGGGGTGCCTCAGCCCCAGCATTTT. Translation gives CASSSLTGVPQPQHF.

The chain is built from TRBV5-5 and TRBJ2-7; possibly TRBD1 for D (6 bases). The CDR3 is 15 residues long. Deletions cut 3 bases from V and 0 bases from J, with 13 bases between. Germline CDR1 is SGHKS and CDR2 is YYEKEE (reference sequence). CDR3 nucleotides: TGTGCCAGCAGCTACTGGACAGACCTCTCCTACGAGCAGTACTTC. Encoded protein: CASSYWTDLSYEQYF.

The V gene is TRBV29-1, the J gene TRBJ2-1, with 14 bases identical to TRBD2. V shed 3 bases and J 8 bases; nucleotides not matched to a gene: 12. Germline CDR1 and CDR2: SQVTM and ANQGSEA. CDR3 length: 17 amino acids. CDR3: CSVDLFGLAGGWYEQFF. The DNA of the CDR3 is TGCAGCGTTGATCTATTCGGACTAGCGGGAGGTTGGTATGAGCAGTTCTTC.